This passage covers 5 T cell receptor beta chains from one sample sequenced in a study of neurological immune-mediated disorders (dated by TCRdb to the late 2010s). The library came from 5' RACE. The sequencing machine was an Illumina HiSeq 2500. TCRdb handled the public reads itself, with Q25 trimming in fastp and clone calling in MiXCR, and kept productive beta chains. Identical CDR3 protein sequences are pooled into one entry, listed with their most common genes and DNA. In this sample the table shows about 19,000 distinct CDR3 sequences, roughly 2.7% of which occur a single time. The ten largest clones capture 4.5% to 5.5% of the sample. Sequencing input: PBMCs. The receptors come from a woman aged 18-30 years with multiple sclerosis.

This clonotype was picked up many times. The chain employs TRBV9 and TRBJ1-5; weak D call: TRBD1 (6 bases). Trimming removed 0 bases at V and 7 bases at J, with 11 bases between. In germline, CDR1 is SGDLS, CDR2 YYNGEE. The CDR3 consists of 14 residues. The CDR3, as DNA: TGTGCCAGCAGCGTAGAGGGGGGGGCACAGCCCCAGCATTTT. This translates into CASSVEGGAQPQHF.

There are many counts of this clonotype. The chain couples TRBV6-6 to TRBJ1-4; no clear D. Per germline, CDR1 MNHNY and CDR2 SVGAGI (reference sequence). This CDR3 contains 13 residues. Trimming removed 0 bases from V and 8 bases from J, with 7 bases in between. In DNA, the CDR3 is TGTGCCAGCAGTTACTCCTTTCACGAAAAACTGTTTTTT. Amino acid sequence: CASSYSFHEKLFF.

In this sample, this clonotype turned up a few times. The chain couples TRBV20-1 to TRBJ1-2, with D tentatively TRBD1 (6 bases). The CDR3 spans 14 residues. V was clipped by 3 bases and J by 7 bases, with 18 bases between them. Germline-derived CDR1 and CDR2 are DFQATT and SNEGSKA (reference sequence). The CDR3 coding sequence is TGCAGTGCTAGGGACGACAGGTGGATCGGTGGCTACACCTTC. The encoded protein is CSARDDRWIGGYTF.

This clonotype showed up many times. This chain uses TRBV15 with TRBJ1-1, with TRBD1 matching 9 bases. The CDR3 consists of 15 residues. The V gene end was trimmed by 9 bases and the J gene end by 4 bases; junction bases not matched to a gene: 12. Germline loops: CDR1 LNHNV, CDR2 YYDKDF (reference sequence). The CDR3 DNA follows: TGTGCCACTGGGGGACAGGGATTGGTGGGCACTGAAGCTTTCTTT. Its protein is CATGGQGLVGTEAFF.

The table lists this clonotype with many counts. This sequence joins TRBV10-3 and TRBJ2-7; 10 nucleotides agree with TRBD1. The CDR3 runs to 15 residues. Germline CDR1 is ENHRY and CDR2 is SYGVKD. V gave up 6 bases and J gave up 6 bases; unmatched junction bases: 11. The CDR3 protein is CAISDSGTGVREQYF. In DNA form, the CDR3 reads TGTGCCATCAGCGACTCCGGGACAGGGGTTCGCGAGCAGTACTTC.